Listed below are T cell receptor beta chains from one sample, sequenced in a study of blood T cell repertoires in COVID-19. Sequenced by immunoSEQ multiplex PCR; TCRdb stores in-frame clones only, minus some. This sample has 250,000 to 300,000 clones; about 88% occur once, and the top ten carry 3.6%. Specimen: peripheral blood. All receptors come from a man younger than 30 with active or convalescent COVID-19. The CDR3 runs from the conserved cysteine through the conserved F or W. The D gene is left open where the match is weak. Only part of the rows carry a size: once, few, many, or a class if the clone is expanded.

clone_size: -
d_call: -
j_call: TRBJ2-6
v_call: TRBV5-6
cdr3_nt: TGTGCCAGCAGCTTGCGGGGGTCTGGGGCCAACGTCCTGACTTTC
cdr3_aa: CASSLRGSGANVLTF

clone_size: -
d_call: TRBD2
j_call: TRBJ2-7
v_call: TRBV30
cdr3_nt: TGTGCCTGGAGCTCTAGCGGGAGCTACGAGCAGTACTTC
cdr3_aa: CAWSSSGSYEQYF

clone_size: -
d_call: TRBD1
j_call: TRBJ1-2
v_call: TRBV6-5
cdr3_nt: TGTGCCAGCAGTTACTCGACAGGGAGCGGCTATGGCTACACCTTC
cdr3_aa: CASSYSTGSGYGYTF

clone_size: -
d_call: TRBD2
j_call: TRBJ2-1
v_call: TRBV7-6
cdr3_nt: TGTGCCAGCAGCCCCCGGGGAGGTAGCGGGATGGGCAATGAGCAGTTCTTC
cdr3_aa: CASSPRGGSGMGNEQFF

clone_size: -
d_call: -
j_call: TRBJ1-2
v_call: TRBV3-1/TRBV3-2
cdr3_nt: TGTGCCAGCAGCCAAGGAAGCTGGGAGTCTGGCTACACCTTC
cdr3_aa: CASSQGSWESGYTF

clone_size: -
d_call: -
j_call: TRBJ1-5
v_call: TRBV27
cdr3_nt: TGTGCCAGCAGTGGCGACAGCCCTGGTCAGCCCCAGCATTTT
cdr3_aa: CASSGDSPGQPQHF

clone_size: -
d_call: -
j_call: TRBJ2-7
v_call: TRBV6-5
cdr3_nt: TGTGCCAGCAGTTACTTGTATGGGACATTCTCTTACGAGCAGTACTTC
cdr3_aa: CASSYLYGTFSYEQYF

clone_size: -
d_call: TRBD1
j_call: TRBJ1-3
v_call: TRBV4-3
cdr3_nt: TGCGCCAGCAGCCCGACAGGGGGCTCTGGAAACACCATATATTTT
cdr3_aa: CASSPTGGSGNTIYF

clone_size: -
d_call: -
j_call: TRBJ1-1
v_call: TRBV6-6
cdr3_nt: TGTGCCAGCAGTTACGACAGAACCAGTAATGAAGCTTTCTTT
cdr3_aa: CASSYDRTSNEAFF

clone_size: -
d_call: TRBD1
j_call: TRBJ1-1
v_call: TRBV12-5
cdr3_nt: TGTGCTAGTGGTTTGCCCTCGGACAGGGGGGGGACTGAAGCTTTCTTT
cdr3_aa: CASGLPSDRGGTEAFF

clone_size: -
d_call: -
j_call: TRBJ1-5
v_call: TRBV9
cdr3_nt: TGTGCCAGCAGCGATGGGGGGGAAGGGACTCAGCCCCAGCATTTT
cdr3_aa: CASSDGGEGTQPQHF

clone_size: -
d_call: -
j_call: TRBJ1-2
v_call: TRBV30
cdr3_nt: TGTGCCTGGAGGGGTAGGGGAAACTATGGCTACACCTTC
cdr3_aa: CAWRGRGNYGYTF

clone_size: -
d_call: -
j_call: TRBJ1-3
v_call: TRBV29-1
cdr3_nt: TGCAGCGTACTCTTACCTGGAAACACCATATATTTT
cdr3_aa: CSVLLPGNTIYF

clone_size: -
d_call: -
j_call: TRBJ1-1
v_call: TRBV15
cdr3_nt: TGTGCCACCAGCAGAGCCCGGGAAAGGCACACTGAAGCTTTCTTT
cdr3_aa: CATSRARERHTEAFF

clone_size: -
d_call: TRBD1
j_call: TRBJ2-2
v_call: TRBV9
cdr3_nt: TGTGCCAGCAGCGTAACAGGGGGCATCGGGGAGCTGTTTTTT
cdr3_aa: CASSVTGGIGELFF

clone_size: -
d_call: -
j_call: TRBJ1-2
v_call: TRBV5-6
cdr3_nt: TGTGCCAGCAGCTTACAATATGGCTACACCTTC
cdr3_aa: CASSLQYGYTF

clone_size: once
d_call: -
j_call: TRBJ2-2
v_call: TRBV6-1
cdr3_nt: TGTGCCAGCAGTGAAGCTTCAGGGAGGTGGAGCGGGGAGCTGTTTTTT
cdr3_aa: CASSEASGRWSGELFF

clone_size: once
d_call: -
j_call: TRBJ1-2
v_call: TRBV28
cdr3_nt: TGTGCCAGCAGTCCCGGGACGGCGGGGGGCTACACCTTC
cdr3_aa: CASSPGTAGGYTF

clone_size: -
d_call: TRBD1
j_call: TRBJ1-2
v_call: TRBV11-3
cdr3_nt: TGTGCCAGCAGCTTAGAAGGGGGCGATGGCTACACCTTC
cdr3_aa: CASSLEGGDGYTF

clone_size: -
d_call: -
j_call: TRBJ1-1
v_call: TRBV6-5
cdr3_nt: TGTGCCAGCAGCCGAGACAGGTGGCGGGAAGCTTTCTTT
cdr3_aa: CASSRDRWREAFF

clone_size: once
d_call: -
j_call: TRBJ1-2
v_call: TRBV10-3
cdr3_nt: TGTGCCATCAAGATCGACACAGGTTACTATGGCTACACCTTC
cdr3_aa: CAIKIDTGYYGYTF

clone_size: -
d_call: -
j_call: TRBJ2-1
v_call: TRBV7-9
cdr3_nt: TGTGCCAGCAGCTTAGGGGGAGCCATACAGTTCTTC
cdr3_aa: CASSLGGAIQFF

clone_size: -
d_call: -
j_call: TRBJ1-3
v_call: TRBV2
cdr3_nt: TGTGCCAGCAGTATGATGAGCCGGGGGGGAAACACCATATATTTT
cdr3_aa: CASSMMSRGGNTIYF

clone_size: -
d_call: TRBD2
j_call: TRBJ2-1
v_call: TRBV4-3
cdr3_nt: TGCGCCAGCAGCCAAGAAGGGGTTTTAGCGGGACCTGAGCAGTTCTTC
cdr3_aa: CASSQEGVLAGPEQFF